This TCR beta chain was observed in a study of cytomegalovirus exposure and HLA in healthy donors. Study-wide results and limits: As was reported, the classifier diagnosed cytomegalovirus status with high specificity and sensitivity. Listed as cytomegalovirus-associated were 150 to 200 TCR beta chains.

The CDR3 has 14 amino acids. The V end was cut by 6 bases, the J end by 5 bases, with 16 bases between. Germline lookup yields CDR1 MNHEY and CDR2 SMNVEV (reference sequence). As concerns this clone: Its antigen is undetermined.

Using immunoSEQ multiplex PCR, the repertoire was profiled, and TCRdb retains in-frame clones only, with some absent. In the table there are roughly 260,000 clones, just under 90% of which are singletons. This TCR came from a man aged 18 to 35 in good health and CMV-seronegative. Sequenced: PBMCs. J is TRBJ2-5 and V is TRBV27, with TRBD2 as a possible D gene (6 bases). CDR3 coding DNA: TGTGCCAGCAGCAGTCGGGGGTTAGGGGAGACCCAGTACTTC. Amino acids: CASSSRGLGETQYF.